Each of the 14 T cell receptor beta chains below was sequenced from the same sample in a study of cytomegalovirus exposure and HLA in healthy donors. PCR amplification relied on 60 Vbeta primers (plus 13 Jbeta primers). Profiling relied on immunoSEQ multiplex PCR, and the TCRdb table lists in-frame clones only, not all of them. This table has about 120,000 clones, roughly 79% appearing once. Source material: PBMCs. The receptors stem from a woman in her 30s in good health and CMV-seronegative.

The chain recombines TRBV30 with TRBJ2-5, with 10 bases matching TRBD1. Germline lookup yields CDR1 GTSNPN and CDR2 SVGIG (reference sequence). V was pared by 5 bases and J by 5 bases, with 8 bases of the junction left unmatched. The CDR3 is 14 residues long. The CDR3 loop reads CAWSTTGGGETQYF. DNA of the CDR3: TGTGCCTGGTCGACGACAGGGGGCGGGGAGACCCAGTACTTC.

The chain joins TRBV7-9 to TRBJ2-5; TRBD1 might be the D (6 bases). Trimming took off 3 bases at V and 2 bases at J, with 13 bases between the two ends. CDR1 is SEHNR, CDR2 FQNEAQ, per germline (reference sequence). CDR3 length: 15 amino acids. The chain's CDR3 is CASSFIEDRQETQYF. In DNA form, the CDR3 reads TGTGCCAGCAGCTTCATTGAGGACAGACAAGAGACCCAGTACTTC.

The genes are TRBV28 and TRBJ2-7; 11 positions match TRBD2. V was clipped by 4 bases and J by 1 base; unmatched bases: 9. CDR1 and CDR2 (germline): MDHEN, SYDVKM. The CDR3 has 17 amino acids. CDR3: CASSWETSGSTSYEQYF. The CDR3 DNA follows: TGTGCCAGCAGTTGGGAAACTAGCGGGAGCACGTCCTACGAGCAGTACTTC.

The chain joins TRBV6-1 to TRBJ2-2; D might be TRBD1 (5 bases). Germline V lookup: CDR1 MNHNS, CDR2 SASEGT. The V end lost 1 base, the J end lost 4 bases, and 10 bases lay between the germline ends. CDR3 size: 15 residues. The CDR3 is CASSEVGVGTGELFF. The CDR3 DNA follows: TGTGCCAGCAGTGAAGTAGGGGTGGGCACCGGGGAGCTGTTTTTT.

The gene calls are TRBV2 and TRBJ2-1; 8 nucleotides align to TRBD2. This CDR3 has 14 residues. Germline lookup yields CDR1 SNHLY and CDR2 FYNNEI. V lost 7 bases, J lost 5 bases, and 7 bases stayed unmatched. The CDR3 DNA reads TGTGCCAGCAACGTGTTAGCGGGGAACAATGAGCAGTTCTTC. Residues: CASNVLAGNNEQFF.

Regarding this clone: Other DNA sequences in the same sample also yield this CDR3. The chain couples TRBV7-2 to TRBJ2-7, with unresolved D. The CDR3 is 11 residues long. V was clipped by 2 bases and J by 4 bases, with 3 bases between them. Germline V gene lookup returns CDR1 SGHTA and CDR2 FQGNSA. CDR3: CASSLRYEQYF. The DNA of the CDR3 is TGTGCCAGCAGCTTACGTTACGAGCAGTACTTC.

V is TRBV7-9 and J is TRBJ2-7, with D perhaps matching TRBD2 (6 bases). Trimming left V 5 bases short and J 2 bases short, with 13 bases between. The CDR3 length is 14 residues. CDR1 is SEHNR, CDR2 FQNEAQ, per germline (reference sequence). In nucleotides, the CDR3 is TGTGCCAGCAGCCCTACGACGGGAGCCTACGAGCAGTACTTC. As protein: CASSPTTGAYEQYF. The complete variable domain, with remaining parts taken from reference TRBV7-9 and TRBJ2-7, reads DTGVSQNPRHKITKRGQNVTFRCDPISEHNRLYWYRQTLGQGPEFLTYFQNEAQLEKSRLLSDRFSAERPKGSFSTLEIQRTEQGDSAMYLCASSPTTGAYEQYFGPGTRLTVT.

The chain has TRBV6-1 and TRBJ1-2; D might be TRBD1 (5 bases). This CDR3 is built from 13 residues. Germline V lookup: CDR1 MNHNS, CDR2 SASEGT. The ends were cut back, 4 bases at V and 8 bases at J, with 14 bases in the middle. CDR3: CASSAREGLGYTF. CDR3 DNA sequence: TGTGCCAGCAGTGCCAGGGAGGGTTTAGGCTACACCTTC.

V usage is TRBV9 and J usage is TRBJ1-4; 9 bases agree with TRBD1. Looked up from germline, CDR1 is SGDLS and CDR2 is YYNGEE. The CDR3 runs to 15 residues. Unmatched junction bases numbered 4, after V lost 3 bases and J lost 4 bases. The DNA of the CDR3 is TGTGCCAGCAGCGAGGGGACAGGGTATAATGAAAAACTGTTTTTT. The encoded protein is CASSEGTGYNEKLFF.

The gene calls are TRBV2 and TRBJ2-7, with 11 bases that match TRBD1. V trimming: 6 bases; J trimming: 3 bases; junction bases outside the gene matches: 1. CDR1 and CDR2 from the germline V gene are SNHLY and FYNNEI. The CDR3 is 13 residues long. For the CDR3, the DNA is TGTGCCAGCAGCGGGACAGGGGGCTACGAGCAGTACTTC. Translating gives CASSGTGGYEQYF. The whole variable domain, remainder taken from reference TRBV2 and TRBJ2-7, is EPEVTQTPSHQVTQMGQEVILRCVPISNHLYFYWYRQILGQKVEFLVSFYNNEISEKSEIFDDQFSVERPDGSNFTLKIRSTKLEDSAMYFCASSGTGGYEQYFGPGTRLTVT.

The chain joins TRBV5-8 to TRBJ2-5; 13 bases line up with TRBD2. The germline gives CDR1 SGHTS, CDR2 YDEGEE. The V and J ends lost 0 bases and 5 bases, in that order; junction bases with no gene match: 10. This CDR3 spans 18 amino acids. The CDR3 DNA reads as TGTGCCAGCAGCTTGGGCGGTACTAGCGGGAGGGCCGAGGAGACCCAGTACTTC. As protein: CASSLGGTSGRAEETQYF.

A single count supports this clone. Other DNA sequences in this sample translate to the same CDR3. The genes are TRBV6-1 and TRBJ1-2, with unresolved D. The CDR3 extends over 15 amino acids. Germline loops: CDR1 MNHNS, CDR2 SASEGT. V lost 1 base and J lost 0, with 9 bases in between. The CDR3 region has the DNA TGTGCCAGCAGTGAAGAAAGTGGAGCTAACTATGGCTACACCTTC. Translation: CASSEESGANYGYTF.

This clone was detected only a few times. The V call is TRBV15, the J call TRBJ1-5; TRBD1 might be the D (5 bases). Trimming took off 0 bases at V and 5 bases at J, with 11 bases between the two ends. Germline V gene lookup returns CDR1 LNHNV and CDR2 YYDKDF (reference sequence). The CDR3 is 15 residues long. The CDR3 coding sequence is TGTGCCACCAGCAGAGATTTTGCCAGGGATCAGCCCCAGCATTTT. It specifies CATSRDFARDQPQHF.

The rearrangement links TRBV19 to TRBJ1-5; 7 nucleotides match TRBD1. V lost 4 bases to trimming and J lost 5 bases; unmatched junction nucleotides: 8. The CDR3 extends over 15 amino acids. Germline V gene sequence: CDR1 LNHDA, CDR2 SQIVND (reference sequence). The CDR3 is CASSTDREPYQPQHF. The CDR3 nucleotides read TGTGCCAGTAGTACCGACAGGGAACCCTATCAGCCCCAGCATTTT.